This T cell receptor (beta chain) was sequenced in a study of cytomegalovirus exposure and HLA in healthy donors. Findings of the study overall: It was assumed in the presence/absence analyses that sequencing depth was roughly uniform across donors. Differences between HLA loci emerged in a later analysis of TCR association rates, with DRB1 most and HLA-C fewest. For TCR beta chains, V- and J-gene trimming was later linked to a missense DCLRE1C variant. Immune exposure was documented only through CMV serostatus.

Both 60 Vbeta primers and 13 Jbeta primers went into the PCR. Repertoires were generated with immunoSEQ multiplex PCR, while TCRdb's copy carries only in-frame clones and drops some. The data contain about 160,000 clones, about 72% of them singletons. To note about this clone: Its target is not known.

CDR1 MNHNS and CDR2 SASEGT come from the germline V gene. V was clipped by 7 bases and J by 4 bases, with 18 bases between them. CDR3 size: 15 residues. Specimen: PBMCs. The chain uses TRBV6-1 and TRBJ2-3; possible D gene TRBD2, 6 bases. This sequence originates from a man between 45 and 60 years old in good health and CMV-seropositive. CDR3 coding DNA: TGTGCCAGCAAAGGTGTGGGAGGAAGGGCAGATACGCAGTATTTT. Translating it yields CASKGVGGRADTQYF.